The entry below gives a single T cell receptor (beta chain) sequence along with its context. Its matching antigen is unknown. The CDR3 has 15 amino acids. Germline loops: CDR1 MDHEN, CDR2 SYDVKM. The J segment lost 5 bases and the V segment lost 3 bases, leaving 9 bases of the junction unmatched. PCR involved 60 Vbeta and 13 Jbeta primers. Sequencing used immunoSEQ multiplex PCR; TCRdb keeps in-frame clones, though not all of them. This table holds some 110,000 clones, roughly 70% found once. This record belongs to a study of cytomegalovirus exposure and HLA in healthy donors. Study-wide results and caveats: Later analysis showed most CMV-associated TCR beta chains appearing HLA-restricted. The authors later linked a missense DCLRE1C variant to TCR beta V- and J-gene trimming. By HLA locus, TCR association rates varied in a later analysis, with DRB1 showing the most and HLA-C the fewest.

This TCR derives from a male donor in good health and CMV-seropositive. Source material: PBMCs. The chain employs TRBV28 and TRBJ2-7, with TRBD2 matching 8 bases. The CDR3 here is CASSFRGGLSHEQYF. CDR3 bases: TGTGCCAGCAGTTTTCGGGGGGGCCTCTCTCACGAGCAGTACTTC.